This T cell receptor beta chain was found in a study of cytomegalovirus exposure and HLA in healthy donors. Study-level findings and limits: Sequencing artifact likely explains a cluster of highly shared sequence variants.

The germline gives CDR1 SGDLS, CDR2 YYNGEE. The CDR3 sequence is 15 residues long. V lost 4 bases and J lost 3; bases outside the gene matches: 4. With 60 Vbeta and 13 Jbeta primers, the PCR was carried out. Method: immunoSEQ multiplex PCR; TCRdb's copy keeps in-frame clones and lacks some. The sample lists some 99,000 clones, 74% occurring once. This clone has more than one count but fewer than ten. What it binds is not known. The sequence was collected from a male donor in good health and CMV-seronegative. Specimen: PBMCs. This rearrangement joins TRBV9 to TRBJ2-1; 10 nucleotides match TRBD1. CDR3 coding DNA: TGTGCCAGCAGCAGAGGGACAGGGGTCTACAATGAGCAGTTCTTC. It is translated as CASSRGTGVYNEQFF.